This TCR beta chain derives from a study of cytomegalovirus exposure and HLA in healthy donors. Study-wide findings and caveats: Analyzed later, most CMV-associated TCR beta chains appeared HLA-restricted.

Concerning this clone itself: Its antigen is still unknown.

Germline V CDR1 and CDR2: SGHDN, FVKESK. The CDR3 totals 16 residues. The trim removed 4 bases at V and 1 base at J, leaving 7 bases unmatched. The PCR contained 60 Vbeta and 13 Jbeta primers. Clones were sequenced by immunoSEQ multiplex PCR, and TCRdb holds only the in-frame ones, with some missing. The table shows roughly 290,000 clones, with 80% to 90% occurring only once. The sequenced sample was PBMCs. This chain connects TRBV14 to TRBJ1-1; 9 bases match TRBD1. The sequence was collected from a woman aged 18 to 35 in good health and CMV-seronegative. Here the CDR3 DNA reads TGTGCCAGCAGCCGAGAGACAGGGGGTAAGAACACTGAAGCTTTCTTT. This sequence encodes CASSRETGGKNTEAFF.